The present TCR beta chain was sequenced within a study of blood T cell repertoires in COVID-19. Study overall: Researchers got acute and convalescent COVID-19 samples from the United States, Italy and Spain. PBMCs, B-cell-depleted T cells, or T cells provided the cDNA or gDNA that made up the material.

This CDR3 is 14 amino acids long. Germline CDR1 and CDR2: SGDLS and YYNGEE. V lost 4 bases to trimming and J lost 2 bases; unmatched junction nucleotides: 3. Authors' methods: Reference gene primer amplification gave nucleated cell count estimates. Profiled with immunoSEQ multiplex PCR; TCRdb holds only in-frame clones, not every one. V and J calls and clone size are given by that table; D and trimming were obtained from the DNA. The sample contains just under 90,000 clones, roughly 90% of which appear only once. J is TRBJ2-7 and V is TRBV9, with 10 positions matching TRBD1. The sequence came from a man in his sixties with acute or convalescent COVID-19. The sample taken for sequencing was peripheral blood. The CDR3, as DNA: TGTGCCAGCAGCCCCGGGACAGGGGCCTACGAGCAGTACTTC. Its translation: CASSPGTGAYEQYF.